This T cell receptor beta chain emerged from a study of blood T cell repertoires in COVID-19. Turning to the study itself: Samples taken during acute and convalescent COVID-19 were collected in the United States, Italy and Spain. Nucleic acid was either cDNA or gDNA, and it came from T cells, B-cell-depleted T cells, or PBMCs.

Germline-derived CDR1 and CDR2 are SGHTS and YDEGEE. CDR3 length: 16 residues. V dropped 4 bases and J dropped 0 bases, with 15 bases sitting between them. Per the study methods: Amplification of reference gene primers provided the estimated nucleated cell counts. Libraries were prepared by immunoSEQ multiplex PCR; TCRdb keeps only in-frame clonotypes and omits some of them. That table supplies the V and J calls and clone size; D and trimming were determined from the DNA. Of tens of thousands of clones detected, approximately 77% appear once; the ten largest clones hold more than 13%. The sequencing sample was made of peripheral blood. This chain joins TRBV5-8 and TRBJ2-3; D perhaps matches TRBD2 (6 bases). The receptor was isolated from an elderly man with active or convalescent COVID-19. CDR3 residues: CASSNQPGTSTDTQYF. Here the CDR3 DNA reads TGTGCCAGCAGCAACCAACCCGGGACTAGCACAGATACGCAGTATTTT. The whole variable domain, filled in from reference TRBV5-8 and TRBJ2-3, reads EAGVTQSPTHLIKTRGQQATLRCSPISGHTSVYWYQQALGLGLQFLLWYDEGEERNRGNFPPRFSGRQFPNYSSELNVNALELEDSALYLCASSNQPGTSTDTQYFGPGTRLTVL.